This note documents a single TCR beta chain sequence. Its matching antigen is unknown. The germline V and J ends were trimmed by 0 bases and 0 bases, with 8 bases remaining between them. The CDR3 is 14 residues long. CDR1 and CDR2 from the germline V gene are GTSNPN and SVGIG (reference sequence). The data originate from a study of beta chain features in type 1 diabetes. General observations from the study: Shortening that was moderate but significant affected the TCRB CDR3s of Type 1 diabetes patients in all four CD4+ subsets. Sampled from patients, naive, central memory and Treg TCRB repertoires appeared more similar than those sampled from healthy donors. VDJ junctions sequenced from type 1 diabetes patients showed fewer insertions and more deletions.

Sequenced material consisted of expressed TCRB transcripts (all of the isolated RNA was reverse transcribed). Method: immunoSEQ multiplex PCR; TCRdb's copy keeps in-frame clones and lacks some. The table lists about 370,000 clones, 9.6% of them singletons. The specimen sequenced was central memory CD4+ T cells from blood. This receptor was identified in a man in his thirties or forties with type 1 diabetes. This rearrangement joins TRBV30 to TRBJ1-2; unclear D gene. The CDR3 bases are TGTGCCTGGAGTGTTGGCCTTACTAACTATGGCTACACCTTC. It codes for CAWSVGLTNYGYTF. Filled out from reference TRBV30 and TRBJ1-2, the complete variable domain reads SQTIHQWPATLVQPVGSPLSLECTVEGTSNPNLYWYRQAAGRGLQLLFYSVGIGQISSEVPQNLSASRPQDRQFILSSKKLLLSDSGFYLCAWSVGLTNYGYTFGSGTRLTVV.